What follows is one T cell receptor beta chain and its context. Every donor was a healthy person donating bone marrow. The primer mix had 60 Vbeta and 13 Jbeta primers. The assay was immunoSEQ multiplex PCR, and TCRdb's table has in-frame clones only and misses some. The data show around 130,000 clones, 70% to 75% seen once. This entry comes from a study of cytomegalovirus exposure and HLA in healthy donors. Study summary: As released early, the data held 70 million to 100 million unique TCRs from HLA-typed donors.

The V gene's germline CDR1 is SGHNT and CDR2 YYREEE (reference sequence). This CDR3 has 16 residues. Trimming left V 3 bases short and J 0 bases short, with 16 bases between. The sequenced sample consisted of PBMCs. The V and J genes are TRBV5-4 and TRBJ2-7; the D gene is possibly TRBD2 (6 bases). The TCR was taken from a woman in her thirties or forties in good health and CMV-seropositive. The CDR3 spells CASSSPRDLSSYEQYF. In DNA, the CDR3 is TGTGCCAGCAGCTCACCTAGGGACTTGAGCTCCTACGAGCAGTACTTC.